The T cell receptor (beta chain) under discussion was sequenced for a study of graft-versus-host responses after intestinal transplantation. Study summary: Anti-thymocyte globulin served as induction for all recipients, who then took tacrolimus and steroids for about three years.

Around 200,000 CFSE-labeled responder cells were plated with around 200,000 irradiated, violet-dye-labeled stimulator cells. After mixed lymphocyte reaction, dividing CD4+ and CD8+ responder T cells were sorted. Method: immunoSEQ multiplex PCR; TCRdb's copy keeps in-frame clones and lacks some. This table holds approximately 18,000 clones, roughly 36% found once. Germline V gives CDR1 LNHDA, CDR2 SQIVND (reference sequence). V was clipped by 7 bases and J by 5 bases, with 17 bases between them. This CDR3 contains 15 residues. The gene calls are TRBV19 and TRBJ2-2, with D perhaps TRBD2 (5 bases). Sequences were derived from alloreactive CD4+ T cells from a mixed lymphocyte reaction culture, sampled before transplantation. The subset here: CFSE-low proliferating T cells sorted from approximately six-day pre-transplant mixed lymphocyte reaction (GvH or HvG direction). This TCR was sampled from a human patient who was an organ donor for intestinal transplantation. CDR3 coding DNA: TGTGCCAGTATGCGAGCGGAGACGTATACCGGGGAGCTGTTTTTT. Amino acid sequence: CASMRAETYTGELFF.